The 11 T cell receptor beta chains below were found in one sample sequenced in a study of hypomethylating agent response in myelodysplastic syndrome. Clones were read by immunoSEQ multiplex PCR, and TCRdb kept only the in-frame ones, dropping some. The repertoire holds about 3,000 clones, approximately 79% seen once, with 26% in the top ten. The sample was bone marrow, taken before or after starting hypomethylating agent treatment for myelodysplastic syndrome (not recorded which). The receptors originated from a human donor with myelodysplastic syndrome.

Written as DNA, the CDR3 is TGTGCCATCAGTGCTGAGAGTTGGGAGACCCAGTACTTC. Translation: CAISAESWETQYF. V and J are TRBV10-3 and TRBJ2-5, with no clear D. Germline-derived CDR1 and CDR2 are ENHRY and SYGVKD. The V end was cut by 4 bases, the J end by 5 bases, with 11 bases between. The length of the CDR3 is 13 residues.

This clone appeared a single time. The chain carries TRBV28 and TRBJ2-2, with TRBD1 identical over 8 bases. CDR1 MDHEN and CDR2 SYDVKM come from the germline V gene. This CDR3 has 14 residues. J gave up 3 bases and V 9 bases, and 6 bases lay outside the gene matches. CDR3 amino acids: CASLQGAYTGELFF. In nucleotides, the CDR3 is TGTGCCAGTTTGCAGGGGGCGTACACCGGGGAGCTGTTTTTT.

The chain couples TRBV7-8 to TRBJ2-2; the D is unclear. This CDR3 contains 14 residues. Trimming pared 0 bases from V and 7 bases from J, leaving 9 bases between. Germline V gene data show CDR1 as SGHVS and CDR2 as FQNEAQ. CDR3 residues: CASSLAGWIGELFF. The CDR3 nucleotides are TGTGCCAGCAGCTTAGCCGGGTGGATCGGGGAGCTGTTTTTT.

The CDR3 is CASSLQGAEQYF. The CDR3 DNA follows: TGCGCCAGCAGCTTGCAGGGGGCCGAGCAGTACTTC. The chain is built from TRBV5-1 and TRBJ2-5; 8 nucleotides match TRBD1. The end of the DNA is better explained by TRBJ2-7, so the J call may be wrong. The CDR3 has 12 residues. Germline CDR1 SGHRS, CDR2 YFSETQ.

The chain recombines TRBV5-1 with TRBJ2-6; D ambiguous. V was cut by 0 bases and J by 3 bases, with 10 bases left in between. The CDR3 sequence is 16 residues long. Germline V gene sequence: CDR1 SGHRS, CDR2 YFSETQ. This chain's CDR3 is CASSLVVGSGANVLTF. The CDR3 DNA reads as TGCGCCAGCAGCTTGGTGGTAGGAAGTGGGGCCAACGTCCTGACTTTC.

This chain connects TRBV4-1 to TRBJ2-1; tentatively, D is TRBD2 (6 bases). This CDR3 comprises 18 residues. Between the trimmed V and J ends, which lost 3 bases and 6 bases, there was a span of 24 bases. The germline gives CDR1 MGHRA, CDR2 YSYEKL. Here the CDR3 reads CASSHVSGTRSSGNEQFF. In DNA form, the CDR3 reads TGCGCCAGCAGCCATGTTAGCGGAACCCGTTCTTCGGGCAATGAGCAGTTCTTC.

J is TRBJ2-5 and V is TRBV30; D may be TRBD2 (8 bases). Trimming stripped 2 bases from V and 5 bases from J, with 21 bases between. Germline V gene sequence: CDR1 GTSNPN, CDR2 SVGIG (reference sequence). CDR3 length: 16 residues. This CDR3 is CAWSSLGGGGPETQYF. CDR3 bases: TGTGCCTGGAGTTCCCTAGGGGGCGGGGGGCCGGAGACCCAGTACTTC.

This clone was counted between two and nine times. The rearrangement joins TRBV5-5 to TRBJ2-3, with a weak D call TRBD2 (6 bases). The CDR3 contains 16 residues. V gave up 3 bases and J gave up 2 bases, with 16 bases separating them. From germline, CDR1 is SGHKS and CDR2 YYEKEE (reference sequence). The CDR3 DNA reads as TGTGCCAGCAGCTCGGACTATCCCCACTACACAGATACGCAGTATTTT. It specifies CASSSDYPHYTDTQYF.

The chain is built from TRBV2 and TRBJ2-5, with a weak D call TRBD1 (6 bases). The germline V and J ends were trimmed by 7 bases and 4 bases, with 13 bases remaining between them. The germline V gene encodes CDR1 SNHLY and CDR2 FYNNEI. This CDR3 is built from 13 residues. The CDR3, as DNA: TGTGCCAGCAAACAACAGGGACCAGAGACCCAGTACTTC. It codes for CASKQQGPETQYF.

The rearrangement joins TRBV7-2 to TRBJ1-2; D is perhaps TRBD1 (6 bases). V lost 1 base, J lost 4 bases, and 10 bases lay in between. CDR1 SGHTA and CDR2 FQGNSA come from the germline V gene. The length of the CDR3 is 14 residues. This chain's CDR3 is CASSLVGGLYGYTF. The DNA of the CDR3 is TGTGCCAGCAGCTTAGTCGGGGGGCTCTATGGCTACACCTTC.

The CDR3 DNA reads TGTGCCAGCAGCGAGGGACAGGCGTACGAGCAGTACTTC. Amino acids: CASSEGQAYEQYF. This chain joins TRBV7-3 and TRBJ2-7, with 8 bases aligning to TRBD1. This CDR3 region has 13 residues. With V trimmed by 5 bases and J by 4 bases, 4 bases remained unmatched. CDR1 is SGHTA, CDR2 FQGTGA, per germline.